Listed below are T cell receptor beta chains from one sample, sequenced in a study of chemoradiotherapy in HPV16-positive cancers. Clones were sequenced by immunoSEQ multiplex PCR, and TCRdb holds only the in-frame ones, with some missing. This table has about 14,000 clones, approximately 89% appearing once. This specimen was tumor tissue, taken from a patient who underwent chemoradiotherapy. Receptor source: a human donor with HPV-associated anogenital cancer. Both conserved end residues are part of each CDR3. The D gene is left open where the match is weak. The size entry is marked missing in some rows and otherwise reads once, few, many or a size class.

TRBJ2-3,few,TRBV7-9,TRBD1,CASSSDRDRLLDTQYF,TGTGCCAGCAGCTCGGACAGGGACAGGTTGCTAGATACGCAGTATTTT
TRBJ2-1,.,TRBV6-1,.,CASIDNYYNEQFF,TGTGCCAGCATCGACAACTACTACAATGAGCAGTTCTTC
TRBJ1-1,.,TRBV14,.,CASSQDYVGSAFF,TGTGCCAGCAGCCAAGACTACGTCGGGAGCGCTTTCTTT
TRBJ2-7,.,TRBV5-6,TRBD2,CASSSLQAERESFPYEQYF,TGTGCCAGCAGCTCACTACAAGCAGAGCGGGAGTCCTTCCCCTACGAGCAGTACTTC
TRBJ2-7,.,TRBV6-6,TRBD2,CASLASGSRNEQYF,TGTGCCAGCTTGGCTAGCGGGAGCCGGAACGAGCAGTACTTC
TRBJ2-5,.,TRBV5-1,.,CASSLVGPGETQYF,TGCGCCAGCAGCTTGGTGGGCCCAGGAGAGACCCAGTACTTC
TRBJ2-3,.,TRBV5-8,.,CAAPTGRKRTSTDTQYF,TGTGCCGCTCCTACAGGACGAAAACGAACTAGCACAGATACGCAGTATTTT
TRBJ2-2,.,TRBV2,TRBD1,CASSENRGTGELFF,TGTGCCAGCAGTGAAAACAGGGGGACCGGGGAGCTGTTTTTT
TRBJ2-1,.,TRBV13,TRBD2,CASSLDRAGAHEQFF,TGTGCCAGCAGCTTAGATCGAGCGGGAGCCCATGAGCAGTTCTTC
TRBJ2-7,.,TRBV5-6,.,CASSFGSWTSYEQYF,TGTGCCAGCAGCTTCGGTTCCTGGACATCCTACGAGCAGTACTTC
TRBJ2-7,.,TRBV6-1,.,CASSAKGVDEQYF,TGTGCCAGCAGTGCCAAGGGCGTGGACGAGCAGTACTTC
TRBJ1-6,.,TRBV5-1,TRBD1,CASSASGGRNSPLHF,TGCGCCAGCAGCGCCTCAGGGGGCCGGAATTCACCCCTCCACTTT
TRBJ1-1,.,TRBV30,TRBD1,CAWETGLNTEAFF,TGTGCCTGGGAGACAGGGTTGAACACTGAAGCTTTCTTT
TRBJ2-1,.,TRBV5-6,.,CASSFWMSEQFF,TGTGCCAGCAGCTTCTGGATGAGTGAGCAGTTCTTC
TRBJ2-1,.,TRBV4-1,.,CASSQKSAGAYNEQFF,TGCGCCAGCAGCCAAAAGTCGGCAGGGGCCTACAATGAGCAGTTCTTC
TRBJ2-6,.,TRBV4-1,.,CASSQGLLSSGEGGANVLTF,TGCGCCAGCAGCCAAGGCCTCCTCTCGTCTGGAGAAGGTGGGGCCAACGTCCTGACTTTC
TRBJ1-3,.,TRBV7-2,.,CASSSDSNTIYF,TGTGCCAGCAGCTCGGACTCCAACACCATATATTTT
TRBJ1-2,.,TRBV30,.,CAGGWTTYGYTF,TGTGCCGGTGGATGGACCACCTATGGCTACACCTTC
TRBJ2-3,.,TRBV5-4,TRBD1,CASSPGQGTGSDDTQYF,TGTGCCAGCAGCCCAGGACAGGGGACGGGCAGTGACGATACGCAGTATTTT
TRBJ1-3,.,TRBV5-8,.,CASSRPISGNTIYF,TGTGCCAGCAGCAGGCCCATCTCCGGAAACACCATATATTTT
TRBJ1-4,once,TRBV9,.,CASSVNTGNEKLFF,TGTGCCAGCAGCGTTAACACTGGGAATGAAAAACTGTTTTTT
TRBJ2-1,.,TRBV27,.,CASSSKGGYSYNEQFF,TGTGCCAGCAGTTCCAAGGGGGGATACTCCTACAATGAGCAGTTCTTC
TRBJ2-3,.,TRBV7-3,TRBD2,CASSTRLAGADTQYF,TGTGCCAGCAGCACCAGACTAGCGGGTGCAGATACGCAGTATTTT
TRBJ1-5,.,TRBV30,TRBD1,CAWSPGTGNQPQHF,TGTGCCTGGAGCCCCGGGACAGGGAATCAGCCCCAGCATTTT
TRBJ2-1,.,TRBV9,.,CASSVEGWGYNEQFF,TGTGCCAGCAGCGTAGAAGGGTGGGGTTACAATGAGCAGTTCTTC
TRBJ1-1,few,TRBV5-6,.,CASSIQGRTEAFF,TGTGCCAGCAGCATACAGGGAAGGACTGAAGCTTTCTTT
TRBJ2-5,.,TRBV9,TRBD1,CASSAGTVLQETQYF,TGTGCCAGCAGCGCCGGGACAGTCCTACAAGAGACCCAGTACTTC
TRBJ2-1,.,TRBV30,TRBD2,CAWGGTRRDNEQFF,TGTGCCTGGGGAGGGACTAGAAGAGACAATGAGCAGTTCTTC
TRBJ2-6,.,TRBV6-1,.,CASSDGTRNVLTF,TGTGCCAGCAGTGACGGGACCCGCAACGTCCTGACTTTC
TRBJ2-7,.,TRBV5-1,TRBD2,CASSPGGLAENEQYF,TGCGCCAGCAGCCCCGGGGGACTAGCGGAGAACGAGCAGTACTTC
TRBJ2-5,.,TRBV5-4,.,CASSPQGGDQYF,TGTGCCAGCAGCCCCCAAGGGGGGGACCAGTACTTC
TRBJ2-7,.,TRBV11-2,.,CASSLARSYEQYF,TGTGCCAGCAGCTTAGCCAGATCCTACGAGCAGTACTTC
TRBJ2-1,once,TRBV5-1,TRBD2,CASSGLAGDEQFF,TGCGCCAGCAGCGGACTAGCGGGAGATGAGCAGTTCTTC
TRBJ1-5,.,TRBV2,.,CASSDLGGRPQHF,TGTGCCAGCAGTGACCTGGGGGGTCGGCCCCAGCATTTT
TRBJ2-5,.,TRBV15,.,CATSRSTRAPAQETQYF,TGTGCCACCAGCAGATCTACCCGGGCCCCCGCTCAAGAGACCCAGTACTTC
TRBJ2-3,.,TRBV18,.,CASSPAREVNTDTQYF,TGTGCCAGCTCACCCGCGAGAGAAGTAAACACAGATACGCAGTATTTT
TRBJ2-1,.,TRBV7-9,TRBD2,CASSSERERGNEQFF,TGTGCCAGCAGCTCTGAGCGGGAGAGGGGCAATGAGCAGTTCTTC
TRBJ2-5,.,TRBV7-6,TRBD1,CASSLDAGQGSETQYF,TGTGCCAGCAGCTTAGATGCGGGACAGGGGTCGGAGACCCAGTACTTC
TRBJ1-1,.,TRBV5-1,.,CASSFEPGPEAFF,TGCGCCAGCAGCTTCGAGCCGGGCCCTGAAGCTTTCTTT
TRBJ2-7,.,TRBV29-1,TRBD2,CSVPIGTSGSYEQYF,TGCAGCGTCCCCATTGGGACTAGCGGGAGTTACGAGCAGTACTTC
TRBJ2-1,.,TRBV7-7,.,CASSKQGGGHNEQFF,TGTGCTAGCAGTAAACAGGGAGGGGGCCACAATGAGCAGTTCTTC
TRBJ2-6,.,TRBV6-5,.,CASTLVGSGANVLTF,TGTGCCAGCACCCTAGTGGGGTCCGGGGCCAACGTCCTGACTTTC
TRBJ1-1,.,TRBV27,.,CASSLGLIGTEAFF,TGTGCCAGCAGTTTGGGGCTTATTGGCACTGAAGCTTTCTTT
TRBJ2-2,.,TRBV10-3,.,CAISEGQGTTGELFF,TGTGCCATCAGTGAAGGGCAGGGGACCACCGGGGAGCTGTTTTTT
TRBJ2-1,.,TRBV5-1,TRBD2,CASSPENLAGNNEQFF,TGCGCCAGCAGCCCGGAAAATCTAGCGGGAAACAATGAGCAGTTCTTC
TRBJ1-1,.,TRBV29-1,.,CSVDGPAGGTEAFF,TGCAGCGTTGATGGTCCGGCCGGGGGGACTGAAGCTTTCTTT
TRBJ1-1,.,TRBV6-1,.,CASSENTEAFF,TGTGCCAGCTCCGAGAACACTGAAGCTTTCTTT
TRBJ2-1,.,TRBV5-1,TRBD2,CASSLSGAAGGNEQFF,TGCGCCAGCAGCTTGTCCGGTGCAGCGGGAGGGAATGAGCAGTTCTTC
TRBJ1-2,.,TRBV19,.,CASSINEFGYTF,TGTGCCAGTAGTATAAATGAATTTGGCTACACCTTC
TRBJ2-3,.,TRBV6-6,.,CASSYSLDRITQYF,TGTGCCAGCAGTTACTCCTTAGATCGGATTACGCAGTATTTT
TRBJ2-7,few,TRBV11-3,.,CASSLGGWYEQYF,TGTGCCAGCAGCTTAGGGGGCTGGTACGAGCAGTACTTC
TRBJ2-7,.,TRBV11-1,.,CASSLSSYSSYEQYF,TGTGCCAGCAGCTTATCGAGTTATTCCTCCTACGAGCAGTACTTC
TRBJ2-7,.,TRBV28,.,CASNGIGYEQYF,TGTGCCAGCAATGGTATAGGCTACGAGCAGTACTTC
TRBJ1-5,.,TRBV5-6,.,CASSLSGANQPQHF,TGTGCCAGCAGCTTATCGGGGGCTAATCAGCCCCAGCATTTT
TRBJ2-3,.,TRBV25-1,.,CASSEFPESTDTQYF,TGTGCCAGCAGTGAATTCCCGGAAAGCACAGATACGCAGTATTTT
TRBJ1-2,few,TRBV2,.,CASTWGALGGYTF,TGTGCCAGCACTTGGGGGGCTCTTGGCGGCTACACCTTC
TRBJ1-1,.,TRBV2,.,CASRINGPEAFF,TGTGCCAGCAGGATCAACGGGCCTGAAGCTTTCTTT
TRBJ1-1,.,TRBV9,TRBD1,CASSAYSGGGAEAFF,TGTGCCAGCAGTGCCTATTCAGGGGGAGGCGCTGAAGCTTTCTTT
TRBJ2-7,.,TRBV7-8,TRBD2,CASSPSDGLGAYEQYF,TGTGCCAGCAGCCCTAGTGACGGACTAGGAGCCTACGAGCAGTACTTC
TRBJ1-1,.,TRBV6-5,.,CASSQTGAEAFF,TGTGCCAGCAGCCAAACAGGTGCTGAAGCTTTCTTT